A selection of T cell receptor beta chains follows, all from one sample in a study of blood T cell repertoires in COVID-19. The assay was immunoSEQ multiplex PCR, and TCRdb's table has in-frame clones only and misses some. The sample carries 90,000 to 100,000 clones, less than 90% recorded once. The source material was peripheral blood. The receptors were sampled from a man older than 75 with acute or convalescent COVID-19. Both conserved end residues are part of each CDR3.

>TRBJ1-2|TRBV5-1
CASSSDLRDGGYTF
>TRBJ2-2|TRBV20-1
CSASYGLSTGELFF
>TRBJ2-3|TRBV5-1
CASSFSGTTDTQYF
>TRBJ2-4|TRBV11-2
CASSLDPGTFPVRIQYF
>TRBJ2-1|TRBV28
CASTLGLAGVDEQFF
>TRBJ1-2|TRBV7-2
CASSLVTAYYGYTF
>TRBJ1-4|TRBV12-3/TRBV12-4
CASSLYRFKKLFF
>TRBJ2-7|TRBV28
CASTPRGFSYEQYF
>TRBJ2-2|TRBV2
CASSFDRDAGELFF
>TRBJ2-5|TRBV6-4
CASSSGTGLETQYF
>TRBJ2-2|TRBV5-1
CASSLVQGGTGELFF
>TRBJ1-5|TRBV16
CASSQSTGRNQPQHF
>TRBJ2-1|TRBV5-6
CASSLVTSGSNEQFF
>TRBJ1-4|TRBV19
CASSPPGVGELFF
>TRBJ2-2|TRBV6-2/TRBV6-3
CASSYSPGGANTGELFF
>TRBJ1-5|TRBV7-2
CASSLGRENQPQHF
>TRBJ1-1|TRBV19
CASTRTGGNTEAFF
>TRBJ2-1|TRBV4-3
CASSQDTSRSEQFF